Listed below are T cell receptor beta chains from one sample, sequenced in a study of metastatic and nonmetastatic thyroid tumors. TCRdb re-called the PCR reads with MiXCR. The sample shows over 15,000 clones, under 35% of them seen only once. Sequencing was performed on tumor tissue. The receptors were gathered from a female donor with papillary thyroid cancer or a benign thyroid nodule (not recorded which). Some clones in this sample may be carry-over from other donors' samples. Both conserved end residues are trimmed from each CDR3. D genes are given only for firm matches.

v_call: TRBV3-1
d_call: NA
j_call: TRBJ2-5
cdr3_aa: ASSQPPGAARRMAQY

v_call: TRBV28
d_call: NA
j_call: TRBJ2-7
cdr3_aa: ASSPTLHEQY

v_call: TRBV3-1
d_call: NA
j_call: TRBJ2-5
cdr3_aa: ASSPGVKETQY

v_call: TRBV28
d_call: TRBD2
j_call: TRBJ2-2
cdr3_aa: ASSLAGVVFVTGELF

v_call: TRBV7-2
d_call: TRBD1
j_call: TRBJ2-7
cdr3_aa: ASSKTSGQGYEQY

v_call: TRBV5-1
d_call: NA
j_call: TRBJ2-5
cdr3_aa: ASSFNGQSQETQY

v_call: TRBV6-5
d_call: NA
j_call: TRBJ2-3
cdr3_aa: ASSYRPGQPSTDTQY

v_call: TRBV6-1
d_call: TRBD1
j_call: TRBJ1-1
cdr3_aa: ASSLQGADTEAF

v_call: TRBV5-5
d_call: NA
j_call: TRBJ1-4
cdr3_aa: ASSFEFATNEKLF

v_call: TRBV9
d_call: NA
j_call: TRBJ1-3
cdr3_aa: ASIGGSGNTIY

v_call: TRBV19
d_call: TRBD2
j_call: TRBJ2-7
cdr3_aa: ASSIPGLAGEQY

v_call: TRBV11-3
d_call: NA
j_call: TRBJ2-3
cdr3_aa: ASIPRGSTDTQY

v_call: TRBV6-1
d_call: NA
j_call: TRBJ1-1
cdr3_aa: ASSSLTVNTEAF

v_call: TRBV6-1
d_call: TRBD2
j_call: TRBJ2-1
cdr3_aa: ASSKGGTSGSLGQF

v_call: TRBV18
d_call: TRBD2
j_call: TRBJ2-3
cdr3_aa: ASSPGTSGTDTQY

v_call: TRBV6-1
d_call: NA
j_call: TRBJ2-3
cdr3_aa: ASSPVGRPSTDTQY

v_call: TRBV20-1
d_call: NA
j_call: TRBJ2-1
cdr3_aa: SARYGSTYNEQF

v_call: TRBV15
d_call: NA
j_call: TRBJ1-1
cdr3_aa: ATSVSQGNTEAF

v_call: TRBV7-2
d_call: NA
j_call: TRBJ2-5
cdr3_aa: ASSLQGGTGSETQY

v_call: TRBV20-1
d_call: NA
j_call: TRBJ2-7
cdr3_aa: SARGTTYEQY

v_call: TRBV19
d_call: NA
j_call: TRBJ1-1
cdr3_aa: ASNRPGYLNTEAF

v_call: TRBV28
d_call: NA
j_call: TRBJ2-5
cdr3_aa: ASIGRVETQY

v_call: TRBV6-2/TRBV6-3
d_call: NA
j_call: TRBJ1-2
cdr3_aa: ASRMEGAYGYT

v_call: TRBV11-3
d_call: NA
j_call: TRBJ2-7
cdr3_aa: ASSSANGEQY

v_call: TRBV30
d_call: NA
j_call: TRBJ1-6
cdr3_aa: AWSVWRGSYNSPLH

v_call: TRBV24-1
d_call: TRBD1
j_call: TRBJ2-1
cdr3_aa: ATSDSDRGGFNEQF

v_call: TRBV7-2
d_call: TRBD2
j_call: TRBJ2-1
cdr3_aa: ASSLGGSYNEQF

v_call: TRBV6-1
d_call: NA
j_call: TRBJ2-3
cdr3_aa: ASSEIPLRDTDTQY

v_call: TRBV11-1
d_call: TRBD1
j_call: TRBJ1-1
cdr3_aa: ASSLGTEHTEAF

v_call: TRBV6-5
d_call: TRBD1
j_call: TRBJ1-1
cdr3_aa: ASSYSSGQGARSEAF

v_call: TRBV15
d_call: NA
j_call: TRBJ1-2
cdr3_aa: ATSRGGDGYT

v_call: TRBV27
d_call: NA
j_call: TRBJ2-7
cdr3_aa: ASSPGGPLTEQY

v_call: TRBV27
d_call: TRBD2
j_call: TRBJ2-3
cdr3_aa: ASSLWRGLAGVSFTDTQY

v_call: TRBV3-1
d_call: TRBD1
j_call: TRBJ2-7
cdr3_aa: ASSRIGTGSSYEQY

v_call: TRBV14
d_call: TRBD2
j_call: TRBJ2-2
cdr3_aa: ASSQESAGGPSGELF

v_call: TRBV6-5
d_call: NA
j_call: TRBJ2-1
cdr3_aa: ASSYRQVVGGPYNEQF

v_call: TRBV6-1
d_call: NA
j_call: TRBJ1-1
cdr3_aa: ASSETLNTEAF

v_call: TRBV27
d_call: NA
j_call: TRBJ1-1
cdr3_aa: ASSLSVMNTEAF

v_call: TRBV5-4
d_call: NA
j_call: TRBJ1-3
cdr3_aa: ASSLGQADSGNTIY